Presented here are 24 T cell receptor beta chains from one specimen sequenced in a study of cytomegalovirus exposure and HLA in healthy donors. Primers included in the PCR were 60 Vbeta and 13 Jbeta primers. Generated by immunoSEQ multiplex PCR, the TCRdb table keeps only in-frame clones and is missing some. The table shows about 200,000 clones, with roughly 83% occurring only once. Sequenced input: PBMCs. The receptors derive from a girl aged 5 to 17 in good health and CMV-seronegative.

This clone appeared a single time. The rearrangement uses TRBV7-3 and TRBJ2-2, with 7 bases lining up with TRBD1. Looked up from germline, CDR1 is SGHTA and CDR2 is FQGTGA. This CDR3 spans 14 amino acids. V shed 4 bases and J 5 bases; nucleotides not matched to a gene: 4. This CDR3 reads CASSSYRGTGELFF. CDR3 nucleotides: TGTGCCAGCAGCTCTTACAGGGGTACCGGGGAGCTGTTTTTT.

The CDR3 DNA is TGCGCCAGCAGCCAAGGTAAAGGGGATTATTCACCCCTCCACTTT. As protein: CASSQGKGDYSPLHF. The rearrangement uses TRBV4-3 and TRBJ1-6, with a possible D match to TRBD1 (5 bases). Germline CDR1 reads LGHNA; CDR2 reads YSLEER. V was clipped by 1 base and J by 8 bases, with 12 bases between them. The CDR3 sequence is 15 residues long.

The gene calls are TRBV6-1 and TRBJ1-6; no reliable D call. This CDR3 is built from 14 residues. Germline V lookup: CDR1 MNHNS, CDR2 SASEGT. The germline V and J ends were trimmed by 4 bases and 7 bases, with 11 bases remaining between them. This CDR3 reads CASSGREPNSPLHF. CDR3 in DNA: TGTGCCAGCAGTGGCCGGGAGCCAAATTCACCCCTCCACTTT.

The chain employs TRBV12-5 and TRBJ1-2; perhaps TRBD1 as D (5 bases). CDR3 length: 17 residues. V shed 4 bases and J shed 5 bases, with 23 bases lying between them. Germline assignment: CDR1 LGHNT and CDR2 FRNRAP. This CDR3 reads CASGSIRGGPLEYGYTF. CDR3 sequence (DNA): TGTGCTAGTGGTTCGATTAGGGGAGGTCCTTTAGAGTATGGCTACACCTTC.

The gene calls are TRBV15 and TRBJ2-3; D remains unclear. This CDR3 has 13 residues. In germline, CDR1 is LNHNV, CDR2 YYDKDF (reference sequence). V lost 0 bases to trimming and J lost 4 bases, with 5 bases between them. CDR3 region: CATSRDEADTQYF. The CDR3 nucleotides read TGTGCCACCAGCAGAGATGAGGCAGATACGCAGTATTTT.

The chain has TRBV2 and TRBJ2-2; D gene ambiguous. V was shortened by 2 bases and J by 1 base, with 5 bases between the two germline ends. The CDR3 is made up of 14 amino acids. The germline V gene encodes CDR1 SNHLY and CDR2 FYNNEI. In DNA form, the CDR3 reads TGTGCCAGCAGTGAATTCGGGAACACCGGGGAGCTGTTTTTT. Its translation: CASSEFGNTGELFF.

V and J are TRBV19 and TRBJ1-1; 8 bases are shared with TRBD1. The germline V gene encodes CDR1 LNHDA and CDR2 SQIVND (reference sequence). V lost 9 bases, J lost 0 bases, and 3 bases stayed unmatched. The length of the CDR3 is 13 residues. CDR3 DNA sequence: TGTGCCAGCAACAGGGGGATGAACACTGAAGCTTTCTTT. It encodes CASNRGMNTEAFF.

This chain links TRBV5-6 with TRBJ2-7, with TRBD2 matching 8 bases. The CDR3 contains 14 residues. V lost 4 bases to trimming and J lost 5 bases; unmatched junction nucleotides: 8. Germline-derived CDR1 and CDR2 are SGHDT and YYEEEE. In DNA form, the CDR3 reads TGTGCCAGCAGCAAGGGACTAGAAGCCCACGAGCAGTACTTC. Translation gives CASSKGLEAHEQYF.

V gene TRBV2 combines with J gene TRBJ2-1, with a possible D match to TRBD2 (6 bases). The CDR3 totals 12 residues. Germline V gives CDR1 SNHLY, CDR2 FYNNEI. V shed 5 bases and J shed 8 bases, with 10 bases lying between them. CDR3 in amino acids: CASSRGGDEQFF. The CDR3 DNA reads TGTGCCAGCAGTAGGGGAGGCGATGAGCAGTTCTTC.

The rearrangement links TRBV27 to TRBJ1-1; the D is unclear. Looked up from germline, CDR1 is MNHEY and CDR2 is SMNVEV (reference sequence). The CDR3 is made up of 13 amino acids. V was trimmed by 3 bases and J by 0 bases, leaving 5 bases between them. For the CDR3, the DNA is TGTGCCAGCAGTTTCAGTATGAACACTGAAGCTTTCTTT. This codes for CASSFSMNTEAFF.

The gene calls are TRBV5-1 and TRBJ2-1, with TRBD1 as a possible D gene (5 bases). CDR3 length: 13 residues. Germline V CDR1 and CDR2: SGHRS, YFSETQ. The V gene lost 1 base and the J gene lost 5 bases, with 7 bases spanning the gap. CDR3 loop: CASSLTGHNEQFF. DNA of the CDR3: TGCGCCAGCAGCTTGACAGGACACAATGAGCAGTTCTTC.

The J gene is TRBJ2-7, the V gene TRBV11-2; TRBD2 might be the D (5 bases). The CDR3 is made up of 12 amino acids. Germline CDR1 SGHAT, CDR2 FQNNGV. V dropped 4 bases and J dropped 2 bases, with 6 bases sitting between them. In DNA, the CDR3 is TGTGCCAGCAGCTCCGGGGCCTACGAGCAGTACTTC. Translation: CASSSGAYEQYF.

The chain links TRBV27 to TRBJ2-3; D remains ambiguous. The CDR3 runs to 15 residues. Trimming removed 8 bases from V and 0 bases from J, with 15 bases in between. The germline V gene encodes CDR1 MNHEY and CDR2 SMNVEV (reference sequence). This chain's CDR3 is CASRGRWLSTDTQYF. The CDR3 bases are TGTGCCAGCCGTGGCCGATGGTTAAGCACAGATACGCAGTATTTT.

This clone was seen just once. The chain is built from TRBV5-4 and TRBJ1-2, with no clear D. Per the germline V gene, CDR1 is SGHNT and CDR2 is YYREEE (reference sequence). Trimming took 4 bases from V and 0 from J, leaving 16 bases between them. The CDR3 contains 16 residues. The CDR3 DNA reads TGTGCCAGCAGCCCGGCGATCCCGGGAGCTAACTATGGCTACACCTTC. Protein product: CASSPAIPGANYGYTF.

The rearrangement links TRBV12-5 to TRBJ2-1, with a weak D call TRBD1 (6 bases). Trimming stripped 7 bases from V and 2 bases from J, with 15 bases between. Looked up from germline, CDR1 is LGHNT and CDR2 is FRNRAP. The CDR3 has 15 residues. The chain's CDR3 is CASAPRTAAYNEQFF. In DNA, the CDR3 is TGTGCTAGTGCCCCTCGGACAGCCGCCTACAATGAGCAGTTCTTC.

The chain couples TRBV2 to TRBJ1-4, with a weak D call TRBD1 (6 bases). The CDR3 is 14 amino acids. Germline lookup yields CDR1 SNHLY and CDR2 FYNNEI. V dropped 6 bases and J dropped 7 bases, with 15 bases sitting between them. DNA for the CDR3: TGTGCCAGCAGAGAGGACAGCGTAGGTGAAAAACTGTTTTTT. This encodes CASREDSVGEKLFF.

The chain combines TRBV6-1 with TRBJ2-4, with D perhaps TRBD2 (5 bases). The V gene's germline CDR1 is MNHNS and CDR2 SASEGT. The CDR3 loop spans 17 amino acids. The V end was cut by 0 bases, the J end by 0 bases, with 12 bases between. CDR3: CASSEAPTILAKNIQYF. For the CDR3, the DNA is TGTGCCAGCAGTGAAGCGCCGACTATACTAGCCAAAAACATTCAGTACTTC.

V is TRBV4-3 and J is TRBJ2-5; TRBD2 matches at 11 bases. The J call may be incorrect, as the DNA end agrees better with TRBJ2-7. This CDR3 region has 15 residues. Per the germline V gene, CDR1 is LGHNA and CDR2 is YSLEER. For the CDR3, the DNA is TGCGCCAGCAGCCTCGGTAGCGGGGGGGCCTACGAGCAGTACTTC. Translation gives CASSLGSGGAYEQYF.

The CDR3, as DNA: TGTGCCAGCTCGTACGCAACAGGGAACATATACAATGAGCAGTTCTTC. Its protein is CASSYATGNIYNEQFF. V usage is TRBV5-6 and J usage is TRBJ2-1; maybe TRBD1 (6 bases). V was shortened by 7 bases and J by 4 bases, with 21 bases between the two germline ends. The germline V gene encodes CDR1 SGHDT and CDR2 YYEEEE. The CDR3 covers 16 residues.

The rearrangement uses TRBV7-8 and TRBJ2-7; the match to TRBD2 covers 10 bases. Germline CDR1 and CDR2: SGHVS and FQNEAQ. The CDR3 is 15 residues long. V lost 1 base, J lost 2 bases, and 2 bases stayed unmatched. In DNA form, the CDR3 reads TGTGCCAGCAGCTTAGAAGCGGGAGGGCCCTACGAGCAGTACTTC. Protein: CASSLEAGGPYEQYF.

V gene TRBV4-2 combines with J gene TRBJ2-3, with TRBD2 matching 14 bases. Germline V lookup: CDR1 LGHNA, CDR2 YNFKEQ. With V trimmed by 1 base and J by 3 bases, 6 bases remained unmatched. The CDR3 extends over 18 amino acids. CDR3 sequence: CASSQGTSGGHITDTQYF. The CDR3 region has the DNA TGTGCCAGCAGCCAAGGGACTAGCGGGGGGCACATTACAGATACGCAGTATTTT.

V usage is TRBV19 and J usage is TRBJ1-5; TRBD1 is a possible D gene (6 bases). V lost 7 bases, J lost 0 bases, and 13 bases lay in between. The CDR3 totals 15 residues. CDR1 LNHDA and CDR2 SQIVND come from the germline V gene (reference sequence). The CDR3 protein is CASNRGGASNQPQHF. The CDR3 nucleotides read TGTGCCAGTAATCGGGGGGGGGCTAGCAATCAGCCCCAGCATTTT.

This clone is a singleton in its sample. The chain recombines TRBV9 with TRBJ1-3; maybe TRBD1 (5 bases). V shed 3 bases and J shed 2 bases, with 15 bases lying between them. Germline CDR1 SGDLS, CDR2 YYNGEE. There are 16 residues in the CDR3. The CDR3 protein is CASSARQGFAGNTIYF. The CDR3 nucleotides are TGTGCCAGCAGCGCCCGCCAGGGATTTGCTGGAAACACCATATATTTT.

This sequence joins TRBV9 and TRBJ1-2, with D perhaps matching TRBD1 (6 bases). This CDR3 is 14 amino acids long. V gave up 4 bases and J gave up 8 bases, with 18 bases separating them. CDR1 and CDR2 (germline): SGDLS, YYNGEE. The CDR3 loop reads CASSPATGSVGYTF. The CDR3 DNA reads TGTGCCAGCAGCCCAGCGACAGGCTCGGTGGGCTACACCTTC.